The entry below describes one TCR beta chain. The protocol was immunoSEQ multiplex PCR, while the TCRdb copy is restricted to in-frame clones and leaves out a portion. This sample has 250,000 to 350,000 clones, with 75% to 90% found just once. CDR3 length equals 15 residues. With V trimmed by 4 bases and J by 3 bases, 6 bases remained unmatched. From germline, CDR1 is SEHNR and CDR2 FQNEAQ (reference sequence). This specimen comes from a study of blood T cell repertoires in COVID-19. The sequence derives from a woman aged 50 to 65 who had recovered from COVID-19. Sequenced input: peripheral blood. J is TRBJ1-1 and V is TRBV7-9; 9 bases fit TRBD1. CDR3 protein: CASSSRTGEDTEAFF. In nucleotides, the CDR3 is TGTGCCAGCAGCTCCCGGACAGGGGAGGACACTGAAGCTTTCTTT.